The 32 T cell receptor beta chains listed next were all sequenced from one sample in a study of CD8 T cell repertoires and HIV-1 epitope variants (dated by TCRdb to about 2020). For these receptors, no antigen is known. Receptor amplification or capture employed the immunoSEQ multiplex PCR assay. TCRdb retrieved this table from immuneACCESS and kept in-frame rearrangements only. Not all clones are present; in checked studies, unresolved V genes account for under half, and no reason is known for the remainder. The sample profile shows thousands of clones; less than 75% of them were found once. About 45% of the sample is in the top ten clones. Sequencing was performed on cultured CD8+ T cells derived from PBMCs. The receptors shown here come from a male donor with HIV.

This clone was counted a few times. V usage is TRBV7-9 and J usage is TRBJ2-1; 10 bases align to TRBD2. V trimming: 2 bases; J trimming: 6 bases; junction bases outside the gene matches: 4. The germline V gene encodes CDR1 SEHNR and CDR2 FQNEAQ (reference sequence). The length of the CDR3 is 15 residues. CDR3 loop: CASSLLAGEGNEQFF. The CDR3 DNA follows: TGTGCCAGCAGCTTACTAGCGGGAGAGGGCAATGAGCAGTTCTTC.

V gene TRBV4-3 combines with J gene TRBJ2-1, with D perhaps matching TRBD1 (5 bases). The CDR3 sequence is 19 residues long. Germline assignment: CDR1 LGHNA and CDR2 YSLEER. Trimming stripped 1 base from V and 0 bases from J, with 19 bases between. Here the CDR3 reads CASSQVWGSGSSSYNEQFF. The CDR3 DNA sequence: TGCGCCAGCAGCCAAGTCTGGGGTTCAGGGTCTAGCTCCTACAATGAGCAGTTCTTC.

In this sample, this clone turned up a few times. V is TRBV15 and J is TRBJ2-7; 8 positions match TRBD1. J gave up 6 bases and V 5 bases, and 12 bases lay outside the gene matches. The CDR3 length is 15 residues. Germline assignment: CDR1 LNHNV and CDR2 YYDKDF (reference sequence). In DNA, the CDR3 is TGTGCCACCAGCGATGGGACAGGTGGCATTGGCGAGCAGTACTTC. The encoded protein is CATSDGTGGIGEQYF.

The gene calls are TRBV7-8 and TRBJ2-6; 8 bases are a match to TRBD2. The CDR3 consists of 17 residues. The J segment lost 4 bases and the V segment lost 3 bases, leaving 8 bases of the junction unmatched. Germline CDR1 is SGHVS and CDR2 is FQNEAQ. CDR3 bases: TGTGCCAGCAGCTTCCCTGGCGGGGGGTTGGGGGCCAACGTCCTGACTTTC. This gives the protein CASSFPGGGLGANVLTF.

The chain's CDR3 is CASSRIEGFNQPQHF. CDR3 in DNA: TGTGCCAGCAGCCGAATAGAGGGGTTCAATCAGCCCCAGCATTTT. The chain combines TRBV7-9 with TRBJ1-5; D perhaps matches TRBD1 (5 bases). V was cut by 5 bases and J by 3 bases, with 14 bases left in between. This CDR3 has 15 amino acids. CDR1 is SEHNR and CDR2 is FQNEAQ in the germline V gene (reference sequence).

This chain connects TRBV7-9 to TRBJ2-1; perhaps D is TRBD1 or TRBD2 (7 bases each). The CDR3 is 15 residues long. Germline V gene sequence: CDR1 SEHNR, CDR2 FQNEAQ (reference sequence). V was shortened by 2 bases and J by 7 bases, with 15 bases between the two germline ends. In nucleotides, the CDR3 is TGTGCCAGCAGCTTATCTCTTCAGGGGGGGAATGAGCAGTTCTTC. This codes for CASSLSLQGGNEQFF.

This clone has only one observation. The gene calls are TRBV9 and TRBJ2-3; TRBD2 is a possible D gene (7 bases). Trimming removed 1 base from V and 4 bases from J, with 16 bases in between. This CDR3 comprises 16 residues. Germline CDR1 SGDLS, CDR2 YYNGEE. CDR3 bases: TGTGCCAGCAGCGTATCTAGCGGAGAGGGGGCAGATACGCAGTATTTT. Translated: CASSVSSGEGADTQYF.

This clone was detected once. The CDR3 coding sequence is TGTGCCAGCAGTTCACAGGGAAGCTTGAACACTGAAGCTTTCTTT. It is translated as CASSSQGSLNTEAFF. This chain uses TRBV6-6 with TRBJ1-1; D might be TRBD1 (6 bases). Germline V gives CDR1 MNHNY, CDR2 SVGAGI (reference sequence). CDR3 size: 15 residues. V lost 4 bases to trimming and J lost 0 bases, with 12 bases between them.

The chain has TRBV7-2 and TRBJ1-4, with D unclear. Trimming cost V 3 bases and J 7 bases, with 18 bases left between them. Germline-derived CDR1 and CDR2 are SGHTA and FQGNSA. The CDR3 sequence is 16 residues long. The CDR3 DNA follows: TGTGCCAGCAGCTTGGGCTTCCTCGGAGCGGGTGAAAAACTGTTTTTT. It codes for CASSLGFLGAGEKLFF.

J is TRBJ2-1 and V is TRBV5-4; maybe TRBD2 (5 bases). The germline CDR1 and CDR2 sequences are SGHNT and YYREEE (reference sequence). Trimming stripped 4 bases from V and 2 bases from J, with 13 bases between. This CDR3 spans 15 amino acids. CDR3 protein: CASSKDREPYNEQFF. Written as DNA, the CDR3 is TGTGCCAGCAGCAAGGATCGGGAACCCTACAATGAGCAGTTCTTC.

This clone was counted a single time. The chain has TRBV14 and TRBJ2-7; D remains unclear. The germline V gene has CDR1 SGHDN and CDR2 FVKESK. This CDR3 comprises 14 residues. Trimming pared 0 bases from V and 1 base from J, leaving 7 bases between. In nucleotides, the CDR3 is TGTGCCAGCAGCCAAGATTCAGCATCCTACGAGCAGTACTTC. Protein sequence: CASSQDSASYEQYF. The full variable domain, completed using reference TRBV14 and TRBJ2-7, is EAGVTQFPSHSVIEKGQTVTLRCDPISGHDNLYWYRRVMGKEIKFLLHFVKESKQDESGMPNNRFLAERTGGTYSTLKVQPAELEDSGVYFCASSQDSASYEQYFGPGTRLTVT.

V is TRBV5-6 and J is TRBJ1-3; D possibly corresponds to TRBD1 (6 bases). The V gene lost 2 bases and the J gene lost 3 bases, with 9 bases spanning the gap. This CDR3 region has 14 residues. The germline V gene encodes CDR1 SGHDT and CDR2 YYEEEE. CDR3 coding DNA: TGTGCCAGCAGCTTAGGGGGGCTTGGAAACACCATATATTTT. Translated, it gives CASSLGGLGNTIYF.

This clone was seen only a few times. The chain employs TRBV5-6 and TRBJ2-3; D might be TRBD1 (6 bases). CDR3 length: 15 residues. Germline V CDR1 and CDR2: SGHDT, YYEEEE. V was trimmed by 4 bases and J by 2 bases, leaving 14 bases between them. CDR3 protein: CASSPTRDNTDTQYF. The CDR3 bases are TGTGCCAGCAGCCCAACCCGGGACAACACAGATACGCAGTATTTT.

The chain uses TRBV27 and TRBJ1-5; D ambiguous. This CDR3 has 16 amino acids. CDR1 and CDR2 (germline): MNHEY, SMNVEV (reference sequence). Trimming pared 5 bases from V and 0 bases from J, leaving 14 bases between. CDR3 bases: TGTGCCAGCAGTAGCCTCCGTGTTTCTAGCAATCAGCCCCAGCATTTT. This translates into CASSSLRVSSNQPQHF.

This clone has more than one count but fewer than ten. This sequence joins TRBV7-8 and TRBJ2-6; D remains unclear. The CDR3 sequence is 14 residues long. Trimming cost V 2 bases and J 4 bases, with 6 bases left between them. From germline, CDR1 is SGHVS and CDR2 FQNEAQ. In nucleotides, the CDR3 is TGTGCCAGCAGCTTAAGCCCAGGGGCCAACGTCCTGACTTTC. As protein: CASSLSPGANVLTF.

The rearrangement joins TRBV5-5 to TRBJ1-5; 12 positions agree with TRBD1. With V trimmed by 4 bases and J by 5 bases, 7 bases remained unmatched. This CDR3 has 16 amino acids. Germline V gives CDR1 SGHKS, CDR2 YYEKEE (reference sequence). CDR3 amino acids: CASSQGDRGRDQPQHF. The CDR3 DNA reads as TGTGCCAGCAGCCAAGGGGACAGGGGGCGCGATCAGCCCCAGCATTTT.

The CDR3 DNA is TGTGCCAGCAGCCAAAGGGGCAGCTATGGCTACACCTTC. This codes for CASSQRGSYGYTF. The rearrangement uses TRBV7-2 and TRBJ1-2; TRBD1 is a possible D gene (5 bases). Looked up from germline, CDR1 is SGHTA and CDR2 is FQGNSA. The CDR3 spans 13 residues. V was shortened by 5 bases and J by 4 bases, with 11 bases between the two germline ends.

This clone was found once. The chain joins TRBV6-1 to TRBJ2-7, with a possible D match to TRBD2 (6 bases). Trimming left V 4 bases short and J 7 bases short, with 17 bases between. The CDR3 totals 14 residues. From germline, CDR1 is MNHNS and CDR2 SASEGT. The CDR3 sequence is CASSGGGGYPEQYF. The CDR3 DNA sequence: TGTGCCAGCAGTGGCGGTGGAGGGTATCCGGAGCAGTACTTC.

This chain uses TRBV7-1 with TRBJ2-7; TRBD1 matches at 7 bases. TRBV7-1 is an open reading frame, and its role is uncertain. The trim removed 4 bases at V and 7 bases at J, leaving 10 bases unmatched. The CDR3 totals 14 residues. The CDR3 DNA is TGTGCCAGCAGCTTGGGACAGTACCTTCGTGAGCAGTACTTC. It specifies CASSLGQYLREQYF.

Note on this clone: An end of the junction does not agree with germline; a read error may underlie this. This sequence joins TRBV7-7 and TRBJ1-1; 10 positions agree with TRBD1. CDR3 length equals 15 residues. CDR1 and CDR2 (germline): SSHAT, FNYEAQ (reference sequence). The CDR3 DNA is TGTGCTAGCAGCTTAGAGGGACAGGGGACCCCTGAAGCTTTCTTT. Its translation: CASSLEGQGTPEAFF.

The table lists this clone with a few counts. The chain recombines TRBV2 with TRBJ1-2; 8 nucleotides agree with TRBD1. With 6 bases clipped from V and 8 bases from J, the junction kept 11 bases outside the gene matches. The germline CDR1 and CDR2 sequences are SNHLY and FYNNEI. The CDR3 is made up of 14 amino acids. CDR3 region: CASSLGQGLLGYTF. The CDR3 coding sequence is TGTGCCAGCAGCCTAGGACAGGGACTGTTGGGCTACACCTTC.

V and J are TRBV5-6 and TRBJ2-5, with D possibly matching TRBD2 (5 bases). Per germline, CDR1 SGHDT and CDR2 YYEEEE. V was shortened by 0 bases and J by 1 base, with 13 bases between the two germline ends. This CDR3 is built from 16 residues. Written as DNA, the CDR3 is TGTGCCAGCAGCTTGGCGAGGGAGTCCCGCCAAGAGACCCAGTACTTC. This codes for CASSLARESRQETQYF.

J is TRBJ2-5 and V is TRBV2; D is unresolved. The CDR3 sequence is 15 residues long. V lost 2 bases and J 2 bases, leaving 12 bases between the germline ends. CDR1 is SNHLY, CDR2 FYNNEI, per germline. The chain's CDR3 is CASSESRWRQETQYF. The CDR3 coding sequence is TGTGCCAGCAGTGAATCTCGGTGGAGACAAGAGACCCAGTACTTC. The complete variable domain, with remaining parts taken from reference TRBV2 and TRBJ2-5, reads EPEVTQTPSHQVTQMGQEVILRCVPISNHLYFYWYRQILGQKVEFLVSFYNNEISEKSEIFDDQFSVERPDGSNFTLKIRSTKLEDSAMYFCASSESRWRQETQYFGPGTRLLVL.

V usage is TRBV7-8 and J usage is TRBJ2-3, with D perhaps matching TRBD1 (6 bases). The CDR3 has 16 residues. V was clipped by 5 bases and J by 2 bases, with 17 bases between them. Germline-derived CDR1 and CDR2 are SGHVS and FQNEAQ. CDR3 sequence (DNA): TGTGCCAGCAGCCCTGTCCTCGGGACACACACAGATACGCAGTATTTT. Translation: CASSPVLGTHTDTQYF.

This clone appeared once. The rearrangement uses TRBV28 and TRBJ2-1; D ambiguous. The V end lost 2 bases, the J end lost 3 bases, and 14 bases lay between the germline ends. Germline CDR1 and CDR2: MDHEN and SYDVKM. The CDR3 loop spans 16 amino acids. CDR3 DNA: TGTGCCAGCAGTTTAGAAGGACGCCACTACTACAATGAGCAGTTCTTC. Translating it yields CASSLEGRHYYNEQFF.

The rearrangement links TRBV6-5 to TRBJ1-3; D unresolved. The ends were cut back, 4 bases at V and 0 bases at J, with 10 bases in the middle. CDR3 length: 15 amino acids. Germline assignment: CDR1 MNHEY and CDR2 SVGAGI. CDR3 amino acids: CASSSYDNSGNTIYF. In DNA form, the CDR3 reads TGTGCCAGCAGTTCCTATGACAACTCTGGAAACACCATATATTTT.

The chain employs TRBV19 and TRBJ2-2; D perhaps matches TRBD2 (5 bases). Trimming stripped 9 bases from V and 1 base from J, with 9 bases between. Germline-derived CDR1 and CDR2 are LNHDA and SQIVND (reference sequence). The length of the CDR3 is 13 residues. CDR3 amino acids: CASQGRNTGELFF. CDR3 DNA: TGTGCCAGCCAAGGGAGGAACACCGGGGAGCTGTTTTTT.

V usage is TRBV27 and J usage is TRBJ2-7; the D call may be TRBD1 or TRBD2 (5 bases each). In germline, CDR1 is MNHEY, CDR2 SMNVEV (reference sequence). The CDR3 is made up of 14 amino acids. With 2 bases removed from V and 3 bases from J, the gap between germline ends came to 11 bases. The CDR3 nucleotides are TGTGCCAGCAGTTTAGGGGCTAGCAGCTACGAGCAGTACTTC. Translated, it gives CASSLGASSYEQYF.

By its share, this clone is hyperexpanded. The rearrangement links TRBV15 to TRBJ1-2, with D perhaps matching TRBD1 (5 bases). CDR1 and CDR2 (germline): LNHNV, YYDKDF (reference sequence). Between the trimmed V and J ends, which lost 0 bases and 4 bases, there was a span of 15 bases. The CDR3 sequence is 16 residues long. Here the CDR3 DNA reads TGTGCCACCAGCAGAGATCGGGGGACCCAGGTCTATGGCTACACCTTC. Translating it yields CATSRDRGTQVYGYTF.

The table lists this clone with a few counts. V is TRBV5-6 and J is TRBJ2-7; no definite D call. The CDR3 has 13 amino acids. CDR1 and CDR2 from the germline V gene are SGHDT and YYEEEE. V was clipped by 3 bases and J by 4 bases, with 11 bases between them. CDR3 region: CASSSLHLYEQYF. CDR3 nucleotide sequence: TGTGCCAGCAGCTCGTTACATCTATACGAGCAGTACTTC.

Only a few counts were recorded for this clone. The chain links TRBV9 to TRBJ2-3; 7 nucleotides line up with TRBD2. V shed 0 bases and J 3 bases; nucleotides not matched to a gene: 7. The CDR3 covers 16 residues. Germline CDR1 and CDR2: SGDLS and YYNGEE. CDR3 coding DNA: TGTGCCAGCAGCGTAGTTGGGGGAGGGCCGACAGATACGCAGTATTTT. It translates to CASSVVGGGPTDTQYF.

The rearrangement joins TRBV27 to TRBJ2-7; 10 bases align to TRBD1. Germline loops: CDR1 MNHEY, CDR2 SMNVEV (reference sequence). Unmatched junction bases numbered 8, after V lost 2 bases and J lost 7 bases. This CDR3 contains 15 residues. Here the CDR3 DNA reads TGTGCCAGCAGTTTAAGGGGACAGGGGTTTTGGGAGCAGTACTTC. As protein: CASSLRGQGFWEQYF.